This T cell receptor beta chain was obtained from a study of T cell changes during pregnancy in multiple sclerosis. Measured with immunoSEQ multiplex PCR; TCRdb has only the in-frame clones, and not every one. This table has some 85,000 clones, more than 90% appearing once. This sequence originates from a female donor with multiple sclerosis, enrolled in a pregnancy study. The sequencing used peripheral blood, collected in the second trimester of pregnancy.

CDR3 bases: TGTGCCAGCAGCTTGGGCCTAGCGGGAGTTGATGAGCAGTTCTTC. Residues: CASSLGLAGVDEQFF. V and J are TRBV5-4 and TRBJ2-1; the match to TRBD2 covers 10 bases. Germline V gene lookup returns CDR1 SGHNT and CDR2 YYREEE (reference sequence). J lost 8 bases, V lost 0 bases, and 5 bases had no gene match. CDR3 length: 15 residues.